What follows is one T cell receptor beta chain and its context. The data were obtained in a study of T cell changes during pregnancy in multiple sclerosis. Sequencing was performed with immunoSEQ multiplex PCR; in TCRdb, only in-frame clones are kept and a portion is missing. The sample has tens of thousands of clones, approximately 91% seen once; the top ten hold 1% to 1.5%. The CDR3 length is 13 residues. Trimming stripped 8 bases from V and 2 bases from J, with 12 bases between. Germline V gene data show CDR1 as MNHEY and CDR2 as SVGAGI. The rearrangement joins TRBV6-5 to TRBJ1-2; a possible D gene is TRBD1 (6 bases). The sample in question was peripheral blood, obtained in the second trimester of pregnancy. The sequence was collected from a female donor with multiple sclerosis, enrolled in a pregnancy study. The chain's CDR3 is CASGHDRNYGYTF. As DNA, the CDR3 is TGTGCCAGCGGACACGACAGGAACTATGGCTACACCTTC.